Below, 26 T cell receptor beta chains from the same sample are listed, as sequenced in a study of blood T cell repertoires in COVID-19. Produced via immunoSEQ multiplex PCR; TCRdb's table is partial and in-frame only. The sample lists roughly 230,000 clones, over 65% occurring once. The sample was PBMCs or T cells enriched from blood (not recorded which). These receptors all come from a woman aged 55-69 years who had recovered from COVID-19.

The rearrangement links TRBV7-9 to TRBJ2-7, with 7 positions matching TRBD1. The CDR3 runs to 17 residues. CDR1 is SEHNR and CDR2 is FQNEAQ in the germline V gene (reference sequence). V lost 1 base and J lost 3; bases outside the gene matches: 12. Here the CDR3 reads CASSLGQSDRLVYEQYF. For the CDR3, the DNA is TGTGCCAGCAGCTTAGGGCAGTCGGACAGGCTGGTCTACGAGCAGTACTTC.

This chain joins TRBV5-6 and TRBJ2-3, with D possibly matching TRBD1 (6 bases). CDR3 length equals 12 residues. CDR1 and CDR2 from the germline V gene are SGHDT and YYEEEE. Trimming removed 3 bases from V and 7 bases from J, with 9 bases in between. This chain's CDR3 is CASSSQGHTQYF. Here the CDR3 DNA reads TGTGCCAGCAGCTCACAGGGCCATACGCAGTATTTT.

The chain has TRBV29-1 and TRBJ1-1, with D possibly matching TRBD1 (6 bases). CDR1 is SQVTM, CDR2 ANQGSEA, per germline. CDR3 length: 13 residues. Trimming took off 6 bases at V and 0 bases at J, with 11 bases between the two ends. The CDR3 loop is CSVSQGMNTEAFF. CDR3 DNA: TGCAGCGTCTCACAGGGTATGAACACTGAAGCTTTCTTT.

V gene TRBV29-1 combines with J gene TRBJ2-1, with 9 nucleotides matching TRBD2. The CDR3 extends over 19 amino acids. Germline V gene data show CDR1 as SQVTM and CDR2 as ANQGSEA. Germline trimming cut 4 bases from V and 7 bases from J; bases unmatched to any gene: 23. The CDR3 nucleotides read TGCAGCGTTGTGGCCCCACGGGCGGGGGGGCGAGTGAATTTAAATGAGCAGTTCTTC. Residues: CSVVAPRAGGRVNLNEQFF.

There are a few counts of this clone. The chain is built from TRBV6-5 and TRBJ1-2; TRBD1 aligns across 7 bases. Germline V CDR1 and CDR2: MNHEY, SVGAGI. V lost 2 bases, J lost 6 bases, and 6 bases stayed unmatched. The CDR3 is made up of 14 amino acids. For the CDR3, the DNA is TGTGCCAGCAGTTACGAGAGGGGGCGGGATGGCTACACCTTC. It codes for CASSYERGRDGYTF.

This clone was observed a handful of times. This chain connects TRBV12-3 or TRBV12-4 to TRBJ2-7, with D possibly being TRBD1 (5 bases). The length of the CDR3 is 13 residues. Trimming took 4 bases from V and 5 from J, leaving 12 bases between them. The CDR3 bases are TGTGCCAGCAGTTCATCAGGGTCCCACGAGCAGTACTTC. Protein product: CASSSSGSHEQYF.

V and J are TRBV6-2 or TRBV6-3 and TRBJ2-1; tentative D call: TRBD2 (5 bases). The germline CDR1 and CDR2 sequences are MNHEY and SVGEGT. The CDR3 is made up of 13 amino acids. Between the trimmed V and J ends, which lost 2 bases and 5 bases, there was a span of 7 bases. CDR3 loop: CASSYGRDNEQFF. CDR3 bases: TGTGCCAGCAGTTACGGGCGGGACAATGAGCAGTTCTTC.

V gene TRBV6-9 combines with J gene TRBJ1-2, with D perhaps matching TRBD1 (5 bases). Trimming took 4 bases from V and 5 from J, leaving 11 bases between them. Germline-derived CDR1 and CDR2 are MNHGY and SVAAGI. This CDR3 region has 13 residues. The CDR3 DNA is TGTGCCAGCAGTTTGCCCCAGGGATATGGCTACACCTTC. It encodes CASSLPQGYGYTF.

The chain is built from TRBV12-5 and TRBJ2-7; D unclear. Trimming pared 3 bases from V and 6 bases from J, leaving 6 bases between. The CDR3 is made up of 11 amino acids. Per the germline V gene, CDR1 is LGHNT and CDR2 is FRNRAP. The DNA for the CDR3 is TGTGCTAGTGGTTTAAACTTCGAGCAGTACTTC. Its protein is CASGLNFEQYF.

This chain uses TRBV7-9 with TRBJ2-7; 12 bases are shared with TRBD2. Germline trimming cut 5 bases from V and 3 bases from J; bases unmatched to any gene: 2. This CDR3 contains 14 residues. CDR1 and CDR2 (germline): SEHNR, FQNEAQ (reference sequence). CDR3 amino acids: CASSPSGRDYEQYF. The CDR3 DNA reads TGTGCCAGCAGCCCTAGCGGGAGGGACTACGAGCAGTACTTC.

This chain joins TRBV7-9 and TRBJ1-4; D not certain. CDR3 length: 11 residues. With 7 bases removed from V and 7 bases from J, the gap between germline ends came to 7 bases. Germline assignment: CDR1 SEHNR and CDR2 FQNEAQ (reference sequence). The CDR3: CASTNLEKLFF. The CDR3 region has the DNA TGTGCCAGCACCAACCTTGAAAAACTGTTTTTT.

The chain couples TRBV27 to TRBJ2-5; 7 positions agree with TRBD2. CDR1 and CDR2 from the germline V gene are MNHEY and SMNVEV (reference sequence). CDR3 length equals 15 residues. J lost 1 base, V lost 5 bases, and 7 bases had no gene match. CDR3 nucleotide sequence: TGTGCCAGCAGTCTCCCGGGGGGATCCCAAGAGACCCAGTACTTC. Encoded protein: CASSLPGGSQETQYF.

CDR3 in DNA: TGTGCCAGCAGGCAGGGGCCAGGCGTGAACACTGAAGCTTTCTTT. It encodes CASRQGPGVNTEAFF. The V gene is TRBV6-5, the J gene TRBJ1-1, with D possibly matching TRBD1 (6 bases). CDR1 and CDR2 (germline): MNHEY, SVGAGI. This CDR3 region has 15 residues. Trimming left V 6 bases short and J 0 bases short, with 14 bases between.

The V and J genes are TRBV12-3 or TRBV12-4 and TRBJ1-3; D is unresolved. The CDR3 is 13 amino acids. V lost 4 bases and J lost 4, with 8 bases in between. DNA of the CDR3: TGTGCCAGCAGTTCTCAGTTGGGAAACACCATATATTTT. Translating it yields CASSSQLGNTIYF.

The chain combines TRBV5-4 with TRBJ2-5, with 8 bases matching TRBD1. This CDR3 has 13 amino acids. After removal of 5 bases from V and 9 bases from J, the junction contained 9 bases not matched to a gene. Germline loops: CDR1 SGHNT, CDR2 YYREEE (reference sequence). The CDR3 DNA sequence: TGTGCCAGCAGTATAACAGGGGGTTTTTCCCAGTACTTC. Residues: CASSITGGFSQYF.

The chain combines TRBV3-1 (or the pseudogene TRBV3-2) with TRBJ1-1; perhaps TRBD1 as D (5 bases). The length of the CDR3 is 13 residues. V was clipped by 4 bases and J by 1 base, with 7 bases between them. Germline V gene sequence: CDR1 LGHDT, CDR2 YNNKEL (reference sequence). In nucleotides, the CDR3 is TGTGCCAGCAGCCTAGGACAGAACACTGAAGCTTTCTTT. Amino acids: CASSLGQNTEAFF.

This clone was counted once. The chain combines TRBV27 with TRBJ1-2; perhaps TRBD1 as D (5 bases). V dropped 3 bases and J dropped 7 bases, with 12 bases sitting between them. The germline V gene has CDR1 MNHEY and CDR2 SMNVEV (reference sequence). This CDR3 has 13 amino acids. CDR3 sequence: CASSFGQGIGYTF. Here the CDR3 DNA reads TGTGCCAGCAGTTTCGGGCAGGGTATTGGCTACACCTTC.

The rearrangement joins TRBV4-2 to TRBJ2-3, with 8 bases lining up with TRBD2. V gave up 4 bases and J gave up 4 bases; unmatched junction bases: 16. Germline V gene lookup returns CDR1 LGHNA and CDR2 YNFKEQ. The CDR3 loop spans 18 amino acids. CDR3 bases: TGTGCCAGCAGCCGTGCGAGCGGGGGCCCCCCGCGGCCAGATACGCAGTATTTT. This codes for CASSRASGGPPRPDTQYF.

The V gene is TRBV5-4, the J gene TRBJ2-7; D is perhaps TRBD1 (5 bases). Trimming cost V 2 bases and J 4 bases, with 7 bases left between them. The V gene's germline CDR1 is SGHNT and CDR2 YYREEE (reference sequence). The CDR3 is 12 residues long. The CDR3 spells CASSFQGYEQYF. The CDR3 nucleotides read TGTGCCAGCAGCTTTCAGGGTTACGAGCAGTACTTC.

The chain couples TRBV5-1 to TRBJ2-5; D remains ambiguous. Germline CDR1 reads SGHRS; CDR2 reads YFSETQ. The ends were cut back, 0 bases at V and 9 bases at J, with 18 bases in the middle. This CDR3 region has 15 residues. The CDR3 DNA sequence: TGCGCCAGCAGCTTGGGGCCGGGTTCTAACCGGGCCCAGTACTTC. It translates to CASSLGPGSNRAQYF.

The chain carries TRBV4-2 and TRBJ1-3; a weak D match, TRBD1 (6 bases). CDR1 LGHNA and CDR2 YNFKEQ come from the germline V gene. The V gene lost 0 bases and the J gene lost 4 bases, with 13 bases spanning the gap. The CDR3 is 16 residues long. This CDR3 reads CASSQDSAGAGNTIYF. The CDR3 DNA reads as TGTGCCAGCAGCCAAGATTCCGCAGGGGCGGGAAACACCATATATTTT.

The V and J genes are TRBV4-1 and TRBJ1-1; TRBD1 is a possible D gene (5 bases). V lost 0 bases and J 4 bases, leaving 6 bases between the germline ends. The CDR3 totals 13 residues. Germline assignment: CDR1 MGHRA and CDR2 YSYEKL. The CDR3 here is CASSQDQGTEAFF. The CDR3 region has the DNA TGCGCCAGCAGCCAAGATCAGGGCACTGAAGCTTTCTTT.

This clone was counted a single time. The gene calls are TRBV19 and TRBJ1-2; D unclear. The CDR3 contains 14 residues. Germline V gene sequence: CDR1 LNHDA, CDR2 SQIVND (reference sequence). V was shortened by 6 bases and J by 3 bases, with 14 bases between the two germline ends. CDR3 DNA: TGTGCCAGTAGCATGCGGGCCTGGGACTATGGCTACACCTTC. It translates to CASSMRAWDYGYTF.

The chain carries TRBV19 and TRBJ2-2, with a weak D call TRBD2 (6 bases). This CDR3 is built from 13 residues. V lost 7 bases to trimming and J lost 6 bases, with 12 bases between them. Germline V gene lookup returns CDR1 LNHDA and CDR2 SQIVND (reference sequence). Here the CDR3 reads CASTGSLAGELFF. DNA for the CDR3: TGTGCCAGTACCGGGAGCTTGGCCGGGGAGCTGTTTTTT. Together with reference TRBV19 and TRBJ2-2, the CDR3 gives the full variable domain: DGGITQSPKYLFRKEGQNVTLSCEQNLNHDAMYWYRQDPGQGLRLIYYSQIVNDFQKGDIAEGYSVSREKKESFPLTVTSAQKNPTAFYLCASTGSLAGELFFGEGSRLTVL.

CDR3 nucleotide sequence: TGTGCCAGCAGTCTGACAGGCCCGCAGTTCTTC. It translates to CASSLTGPQFF. The chain joins TRBV6-5 to TRBJ2-1, with D possibly TRBD1 on 6 matching bases. The CDR3 length is 11 residues. V was trimmed by 5 bases and J by 12 bases, leaving 11 bases between them. In germline, CDR1 is MNHEY, CDR2 SVGAGI.

The CDR3 sequence: CASSEAQGALYGYTF. CDR3 DNA: TGTGCCAGCAGTGAAGCGCAGGGTGCCCTCTATGGCTACACCTTC. V and J are TRBV6-1 and TRBJ1-2, with D maybe TRBD1 (5 bases). CDR1 is MNHNS and CDR2 is SASEGT in the germline V gene. The CDR3 spans 15 residues. Trimming removed 0 bases from V and 4 bases from J, with 12 bases in between.